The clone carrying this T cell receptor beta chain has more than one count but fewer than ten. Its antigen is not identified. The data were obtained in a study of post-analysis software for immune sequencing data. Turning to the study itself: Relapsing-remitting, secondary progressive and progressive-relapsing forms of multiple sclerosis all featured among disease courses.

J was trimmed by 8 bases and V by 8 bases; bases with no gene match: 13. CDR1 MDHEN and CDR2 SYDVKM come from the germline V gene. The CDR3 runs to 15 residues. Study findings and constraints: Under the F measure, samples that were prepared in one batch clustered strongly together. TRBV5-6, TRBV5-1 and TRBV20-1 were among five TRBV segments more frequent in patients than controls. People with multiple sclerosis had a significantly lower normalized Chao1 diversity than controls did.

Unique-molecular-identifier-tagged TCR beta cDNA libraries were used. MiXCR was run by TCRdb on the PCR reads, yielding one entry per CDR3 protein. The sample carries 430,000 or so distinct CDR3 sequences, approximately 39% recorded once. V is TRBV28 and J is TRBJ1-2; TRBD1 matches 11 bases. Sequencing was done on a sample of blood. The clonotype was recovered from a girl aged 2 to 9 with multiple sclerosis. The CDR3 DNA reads TGTGCCAGCGGGACTAGATGGACAGGGGGCTGGGGCTACACCTTC. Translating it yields CASGTRWTGGWGYTF.